The 20 T cell receptor beta chains listed next were all sequenced from one sample in a study of CD8+CD57+ T cells in acquired aplastic anemia. The TCR beta profiling, which covered VDJ combination and CDR3 sequence, was carried out using genomic DNA as the template. Using its own MiXCR run on the reads, TCRdb lists one record per CDR3 protein. Altogether around 430,000 distinct CDR3 sequences are present, around 33% being singletons, with the ten largest covering less than 1%. By flow cytometry, patients selected for sequencing had shown an expansion of CD8+CD57+ cells. Sequencing was carried out using sorted CD4+, CD8+, or CD8+CD57+ T cells (not recorded which) from PBMCs. The receptors originated from a human donor with aplastic anemia.

The CDR3 sequence: CASSPTGNLRGYTF. Here the CDR3 DNA reads TGTGCCAGCAGTCCGACAGGGAACTTGCGTGGCTACACCTTC. The chain couples TRBV2 to TRBJ1-2, with TRBD1 matching over 7 bases. Trimming cost V 5 bases and J 7 bases; bases outside gene matches: 10. The V gene's germline CDR1 is SNHLY and CDR2 FYNNEI. The CDR3 consists of 14 residues. Full variable domain (rest looked up from reference TRBV2 and TRBJ1-2): EPEVTQTPSHQVTQMGQEVILRCVPISNHLYFYWYRQILGQKVEFLVSFYNNEISEKSEIFDDQFSVERPDGSNFTLKIRSTKLEDSAMYFCASSPTGNLRGYTFGSGTRLTVV.

This clonotype was observed at least ten times. The chain has TRBV2 and TRBJ2-1; TRBD1 agrees at 9 bases. The V gene end was trimmed by 5 bases and the J gene end by 7 bases; junction bases not matched to a gene: 6. The CDR3 is 14 amino acids. CDR1 and CDR2 (germline): SNHLY, FYNNEI. The CDR3 region has the DNA TGTGCCAGCAGTATAGGACAGGGGCTGAATGAGCAGTTCTTC. This encodes CASSIGQGLNEQFF.

As regards this clonotype: One junction end does not reproduce the germline sequence, and a read error may be involved. V is TRBV11-1 and J is TRBJ1-2; tentative D call: TRBD1 (5 bases). Per germline, CDR1 SGHAT and CDR2 FQDESV (reference sequence). The CDR3 spans 16 residues. CDR3 amino acids: CASSLSSRGTNYGYTF. CDR3 nucleotide sequence: TGCGCCAGCAGCTTATCTTCACGGGGGACCAACTATGGCTACACCTTC.

This clonotype turned up a few times. At one of its ends the junction is not consistent with the germline gene, which may arise from a read error. This sequence joins TRBV7-9 and TRBJ2-5, with 10 bases matching TRBD2. Germline-derived CDR1 and CDR2 are SEHNR and FQNEAQ (reference sequence). The CDR3 length is 15 residues. The CDR3 nucleotides are TGTGTCAGCAGCTCAAGCGGGAGGGGACAAGAGACCCAGTACTTC. Translation gives CVSSSSGRGQETQYF.

This clonotype was seen just once. The gene calls are TRBV5-1 and TRBJ1-1, with no clear D. CDR1 SGHRS and CDR2 YFSETQ come from the germline V gene. V was shortened by 1 base and J by 6 bases, with 10 bases between the two germline ends. The CDR3 extends over 13 amino acids. The CDR3 sequence: CASSLQVSAEAFF. The CDR3 coding sequence is TGCGCCAGCAGCTTGCAGGTTTCCGCTGAAGCTTTCTTT.

The CDR3 region is CASSLDGAGTVYEQYF. The DNA for the CDR3 is TGTGCCAGCAGCTTAGATGGGGCAGGGACCGTCTACGAGCAGTACTTC. V gene TRBV11-2 combines with J gene TRBJ2-7; tentatively, D is TRBD1 or TRBD2 (5 bases each). Germline V lookup: CDR1 SGHAT, CDR2 FQNNGV. CDR3 length: 16 amino acids. Trimming stripped 0 bases from V and 3 bases from J, with 15 bases between.

The chain couples TRBV20-1 to TRBJ2-5, with D perhaps TRBD2 (6 bases). The germline V gene encodes CDR1 DFQATT and CDR2 SNEGSKA (reference sequence). V shed 1 base and J shed 7 bases, with 16 bases lying between them. CDR3 length: 14 amino acids. CDR3: CSARVGGGMTTQYF. CDR3 DNA: TGCAGTGCTAGAGTCGGTGGCGGGATGACGACCCAGTACTTC.

At least ten counts were recorded for this clonotype. V is TRBV20-1 and J is TRBJ1-2, with 8 bases aligning to TRBD1. Germline V gene sequence: CDR1 DFQATT, CDR2 SNEGSKA (reference sequence). The CDR3 has 14 amino acids. V was pared by 3 bases and J by 7 bases, with 10 bases of the junction left unmatched. The CDR3 protein is CSASFRGRLGGYTF. The CDR3, as DNA: TGCAGTGCTAGTTTCAGGGGGCGATTGGGTGGCTACACCTTC.

The rearrangement joins TRBV19 to TRBJ1-2, with TRBD1 as a possible D gene (5 bases). The V gene lost 11 bases and the J gene lost 8 bases, with 15 bases spanning the gap. Germline V gene data show CDR1 as LNHDA and CDR2 as SQIVND (reference sequence). The CDR3 has 11 residues. CDR3 in amino acids: CAWSKGVGYTF. The CDR3 DNA follows: TGTGCCTGGAGCAAAGGGGTAGGCTACACCTTC.

This rearrangement joins TRBV9 to TRBJ2-1; 12 bases match TRBD1. The CDR3 sequence is 15 residues long. Germline CDR1 SGDLS, CDR2 YYNGEE. Unmatched junction bases numbered 6, after V lost 4 bases and J lost 7 bases. The CDR3 DNA reads TGTGCCAGCAGCCCCCGGGACAGGGGGCTTAATGAGCAGTTCTTC. It codes for CASSPRDRGLNEQFF.

V gene TRBV10-1 combines with J gene TRBJ1-6; D perhaps matches TRBD1 (6 bases). This CDR3 comprises 18 residues. Germline values: CDR1 WNHNN, CDR2 SYGVQD (reference sequence). Trimming stripped 9 bases from V and 0 bases from J, with 21 bases between. The CDR3 DNA follows: TGCGCCAGTTGGGTCGGGGACACAAAAAGCTCCTATAATTCACCCCTCCACTTT. This sequence encodes CASWVGDTKSSYNSPLHF.

The genes are TRBV6-5 and TRBJ1-2; TRBD1 is a possible D gene (6 bases). This CDR3 has 15 residues. Germline values: CDR1 MNHEY, CDR2 SVGAGI. V was shortened by 0 bases and J by 6 bases, with 14 bases between the two germline ends. DNA of the CDR3: TGTGCCAGCAGTTACTCGTCTGGGGGCGCGGATGGCTACACCTTC. This codes for CASSYSSGGADGYTF.

Ten or more counts support this clonotype. The rearrangement links TRBV10-2 to TRBJ1-1, with D uncertain. The length of the CDR3 is 13 residues. Looked up from germline, CDR1 is WSHSY and CDR2 is SAAADI. Trimming removed 8 bases at V and 1 base at J, with 11 bases between. The CDR3 DNA reads as TGCGCCAGCCGATCGACTGAGAACACTGAAGCTTTCTTT. Protein: CASRSTENTEAFF.

CDR3 loop: CAGSGTDFNEKLFF. CDR3 DNA sequence: TGTGCCGGCTCTGGGACAGACTTTAATGAAAAACTGTTTTTT. The chain is built from TRBV10-3 and TRBJ1-4, with 7 positions matching TRBD1. Germline CDR1 is ENHRY and CDR2 is SYGVKD. Trimming removed 11 bases from V and 4 bases from J; junction bases left unmatched: 10. CDR3 length: 14 amino acids.

This clonotype has at least ten counts. The chain employs TRBV7-9 and TRBJ2-3; 7 nucleotides match TRBD2. Trimming at V came to 3 bases and at J to 11 bases, leaving 5 bases not matched to a gene. This CDR3 region has 12 residues. From germline, CDR1 is SEHNR and CDR2 FQNEAQ (reference sequence). CDR3 DNA: TGTGCCAGCAGCTTCGCTAGCGGACAGCAGTATTTT. As protein: CASSFASGQQYF. Supplemented by reference TRBV7-9 and TRBJ2-3, the full variable domain reads DTGVSQNPRHKITKRGQNVTFRCDPISEHNRLYWYRQTLGQGPEFLTYFQNEAQLEKSRLLSDRFSAERPKGSFSTLEIQRTEQGDSAMYLCASSFASGQQYFGPGTRLTVL.

Notes on this clonotype: A much larger clone lies a single base off, so this may be a read error. This sequence joins TRBV2 and TRBJ1-1; TRBD1 might be the D (5 bases). The V gene's germline CDR1 is SNHLY and CDR2 FYNNEI. The CDR3 is 15 amino acids. In DNA form, the CDR3 reads TGTGCCAGCAGTGAATCCAGACAGAAGAACACTGAAACTTTCTTT. This codes for CASSESRQKNTETFF.

This clonotype showed up just a few times. One end of the junction is discordant with germline, which a read error may explain. The chain uses TRBV10-3 and TRBJ2-1, with a tentative D call TRBD1 (6 bases). The CDR3 runs 11 residues. Per the germline V gene, CDR1 is ENHRY and CDR2 is SYGVKD. DNA for the CDR3: TGTGCCAGCAGTTTCGGGACAAAGCAGTTCTTC. Its translation: CASSFGTKQFF.

This clonotype came up many times. This CDR3 reads CASSNSEQYF. The CDR3 coding sequence is TGTGCCAGCAGCAATTCCGAGCAGTACTTC. This chain connects TRBV7-9 to TRBJ2-7; D not certain. This CDR3 has 10 residues. Germline assignment: CDR1 SEHNR and CDR2 FQNEAQ (reference sequence). The V end lost 5 bases, the J end lost 6 bases, and 5 bases lay between the germline ends.

The J gene is TRBJ2-7, the V gene TRBV19; 9 bases align to TRBD1. This CDR3 comprises 14 residues. The germline gives CDR1 LNHDA, CDR2 SQIVND (reference sequence). The CDR3 nucleotides are TGTGCTAGCGCCCCCGGGACAGGGTCCTACGAGCAGTACTTC. It codes for CASAPGTGSYEQYF.

J is TRBJ2-1 and V is TRBV6-1; 9 positions agree with TRBD2. CDR1 is MNHNS, CDR2 SASEGT, per germline. The CDR3 extends over 14 amino acids. The trim removed 6 bases at V and 8 bases at J, leaving 8 bases unmatched. Written as DNA, the CDR3 is TGTGCCAGCAGACCAGCGGGGGGCGGGGATGAGCAGTTCTTC. Its translation: CASRPAGGGDEQFF.